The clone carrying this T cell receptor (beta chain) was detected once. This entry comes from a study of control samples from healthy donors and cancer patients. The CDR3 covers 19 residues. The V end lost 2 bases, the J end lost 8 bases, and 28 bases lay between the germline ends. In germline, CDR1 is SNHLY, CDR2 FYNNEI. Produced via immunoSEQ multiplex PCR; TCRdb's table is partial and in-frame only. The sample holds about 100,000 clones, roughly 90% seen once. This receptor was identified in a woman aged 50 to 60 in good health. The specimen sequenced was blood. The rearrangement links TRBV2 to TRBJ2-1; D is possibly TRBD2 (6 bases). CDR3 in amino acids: CASSEREHDNAGGADEQFF. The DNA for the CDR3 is TGTGCCAGCAGTGAACGGGAACATGACAACGCGGGCGGGGCGGATGAGCAGTTCTTC.